This record looks at one T cell receptor (beta chain) sequence and its context. This entry belongs to a study of patients and donors after allogeneic stem cell transplantation. This CDR3 contains 16 residues. V shed 3 bases and J shed 8 bases, with 22 bases lying between them. Each CDR3 protein is one row after TCRdb ran MiXCR on the RT-PCR reads. This table holds roughly 880,000 distinct CDR3 sequences, about a sixth found once. The clonotype comes from a human donor who was either an allogeneic HSCT recipient or a stem cell or donor lymphocyte infusion donor (not recorded which). It is not recorded whose cells these are; they may come from a transplant donor. The chain carries TRBV12-3 or TRBV12-4 and TRBJ1-1; no clear D. Sequencing was done on a sample of blood, either unsorted or a sorted T cell fraction (not recorded which). CDR3: CASSFRPAARGKEAFF. The CDR3 DNA sequence: TGTGCCAGCAGTTTTCGGCCCGCAGCAAGAGGGAAGGAAGCTTTCTTT.